The present entry profiles one TCR beta chain with its context. Its antigen remains undetermined. There are no base qualities to consult, and no much larger clone falls within one base. TCRbeta CDR3 regions were amplified from genomic DNA by means of the immunoSEQ Assay, a bias-controlled multiplex PCR. The original methods were these. The number of nucleated cells in each sample was estimated by amplification of reference gene primers within the assay. To quantify the absolute abundance of each unique TCRbeta CDR3 rearrangement, sequence reads were collapsed and filtered. For each sample, productive Simpson clonality was calculated as the square root of Simpson's diversity index across productive rearrangements. TCRdb took over this immuneACCESS table, retaining in-frame rearrangements with V and J assigned. Such tables are incomplete; in checked studies, under half of the missing clones stem from an unresolved V gene, and the remainder is unexplained. V and J calls plus clone size are reproduced from that table; the DNA served to infer D and trimming. This sample holds 100,000 to 150,000 clones; roughly 85% were observed only once. The ten biggest clones cover roughly 27% of the sample.

From cysteine to phenylalanine, the CDR3 is 14 amino acids long. The retained sequence is limited to the CDR3, 42 bases, with the frame set at the first base. CDR1 is given as SNHLY and CDR2 as FYNNEI, both from the germline V gene. V is pruned by 6 bases and J by 10 bases, leaving 8 bases of the junction without a gene match. Whole blood was collected in K2EDTA tubes by collaborating institutions according to the institutions' own protocols. For TCRbeta analysis, collaborators shipped samples in one of three forms: frozen whole blood, isolated PBMCs, or DNA extracted from either of those sample types. This entry is derived from a study of blood T cell repertoires in COVID-19 (dated by TCRdb to 2020 to 2021). Turning to the overall study: Collaborator samples came from the United States, Italy and Spain and covered acute and convalescent phases of COVID-19. The sample metadata nearly always contained a de-identified subject ID, COVID-19 status, age in years and sex. Where available, HLA class I and class II types were taken from metadata supplied by the sample provider and were not determined by assay-based typing. The prospective study material was composed of cDNA or gDNA derived from T cells, B-cell-depleted T cells, or PBMCs. A freely available public database, intended as a resource for researchers studying the immune response to SARS-CoV-2, is where the repertoires were released. The dataset comprised deeply sampled blood TCRbeta repertoires from subjects exposed to, actively infected with, or recovered from COVID-19. Samples were obtained from the ongoing ImmuneRACE study (first 160 participants) and from over 1,000 subjects provided by 6 global collaborators. The investigation overall reported the following: The amount of clinical and demographic metadata varied by source and participant and was provided uncurated.

What was sequenced was peripheral blood. The sequence is built from TRBV2 and TRBJ1-6, with 8 middle bases fitting TRBD1. This receptor was taken from a woman of 80 years or more with acute or convalescent COVID-19. Read as DNA, the sequence is TGTGCCAGCAGAAACAGGGGGGTACAATCACCCCTCCACTTT. It is translated as CASRNRGVQSPLHF.